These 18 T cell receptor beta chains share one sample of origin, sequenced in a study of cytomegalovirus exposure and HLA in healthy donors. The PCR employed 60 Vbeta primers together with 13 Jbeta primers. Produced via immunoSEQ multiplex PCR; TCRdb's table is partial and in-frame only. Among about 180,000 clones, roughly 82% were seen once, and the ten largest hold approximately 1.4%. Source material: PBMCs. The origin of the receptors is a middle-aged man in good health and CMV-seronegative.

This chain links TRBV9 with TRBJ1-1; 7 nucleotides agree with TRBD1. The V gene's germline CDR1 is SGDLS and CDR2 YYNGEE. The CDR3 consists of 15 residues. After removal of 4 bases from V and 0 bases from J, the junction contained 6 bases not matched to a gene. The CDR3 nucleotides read TGTGCCAGCAGCTCGCGGACAGGCGTGAACACTGAAGCTTTCTTT. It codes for CASSSRTGVNTEAFF.

The CDR3 here is CASSDRDWRDTQYF. In DNA, the CDR3 is TGTGCCAGCAGTGACCGGGACTGGCGCGATACGCAGTATTTT. The rearrangement uses TRBV28 and TRBJ2-3, with a tentative D call TRBD2 (6 bases). With 5 bases removed from V and 6 bases from J, the gap between germline ends came to 15 bases. This CDR3 spans 14 amino acids. Germline V gene sequence: CDR1 MDHEN, CDR2 SYDVKM.

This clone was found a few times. The CDR3 is CASSPGQDLSGYTF. The CDR3 coding sequence is TGTGCCAGTAGCCCGGGACAGGACCTCTCCGGCTACACCTTC. The chain links TRBV19 to TRBJ1-2; TRBD1 aligns across 8 bases. V gave up 6 bases and J gave up 8 bases; unmatched junction bases: 11. This CDR3 contains 14 residues. Looked up from germline, CDR1 is LNHDA and CDR2 is SQIVND (reference sequence).

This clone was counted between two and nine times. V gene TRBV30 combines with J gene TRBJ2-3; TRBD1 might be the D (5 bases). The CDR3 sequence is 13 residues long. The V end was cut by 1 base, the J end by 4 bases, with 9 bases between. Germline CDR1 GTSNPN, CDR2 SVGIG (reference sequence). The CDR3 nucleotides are TGTGCCTGGAGTGAACAGGAAGCAGATACGCAGTATTTT. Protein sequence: CAWSEQEADTQYF. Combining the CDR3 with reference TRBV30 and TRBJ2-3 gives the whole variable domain SQTIHQWPATLVQPVGSPLSLECTVEGTSNPNLYWYRQAAGRGLQLLFYSVGIGQISSEVPQNLSASRPQDRQFILSSKKLLLSDSGFYLCAWSEQEADTQYFGPGTRLTVL.

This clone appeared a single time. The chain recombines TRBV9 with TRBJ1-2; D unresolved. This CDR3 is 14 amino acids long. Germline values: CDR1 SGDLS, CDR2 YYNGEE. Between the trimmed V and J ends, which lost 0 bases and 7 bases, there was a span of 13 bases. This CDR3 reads CASSVVPGEGGYTF. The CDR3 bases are TGTGCCAGCAGCGTAGTGCCGGGAGAGGGTGGCTACACCTTC.

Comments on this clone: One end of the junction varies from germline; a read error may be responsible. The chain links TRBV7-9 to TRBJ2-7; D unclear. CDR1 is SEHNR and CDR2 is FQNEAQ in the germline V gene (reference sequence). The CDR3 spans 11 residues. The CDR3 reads CSSSQTHEQYF. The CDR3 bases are TGTTCCAGCAGCCAAACACACGAGCAGTACTTC.

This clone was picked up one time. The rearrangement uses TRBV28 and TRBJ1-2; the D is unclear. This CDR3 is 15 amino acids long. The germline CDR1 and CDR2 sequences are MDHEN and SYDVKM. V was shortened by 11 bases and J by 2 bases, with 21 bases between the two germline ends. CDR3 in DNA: TGTGCCGCTGGTCCCTCTTTCCGAGTGAACTATGGCTACACCTTC. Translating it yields CAAGPSFRVNYGYTF.

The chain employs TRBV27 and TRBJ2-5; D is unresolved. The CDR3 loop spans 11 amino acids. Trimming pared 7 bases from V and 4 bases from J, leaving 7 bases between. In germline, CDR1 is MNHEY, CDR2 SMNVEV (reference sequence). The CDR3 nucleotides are TGTGCCAGCATCCAGGCAGAGACCCAGTACTTC. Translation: CASIQAETQYF.

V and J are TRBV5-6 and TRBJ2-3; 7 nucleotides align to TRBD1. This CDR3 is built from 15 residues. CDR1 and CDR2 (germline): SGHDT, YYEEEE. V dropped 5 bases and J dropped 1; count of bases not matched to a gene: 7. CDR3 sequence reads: CASRAAGQGTDTQYF. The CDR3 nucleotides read TGTGCCAGCAGGGCCGCCGGACAGGGCACAGATACGCAGTATTTT.

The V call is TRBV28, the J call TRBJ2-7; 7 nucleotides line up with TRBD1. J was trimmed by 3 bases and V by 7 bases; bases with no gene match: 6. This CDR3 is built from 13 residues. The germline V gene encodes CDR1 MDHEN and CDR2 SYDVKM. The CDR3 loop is CASIRQGLYEQYF. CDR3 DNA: TGTGCCAGCATAAGACAGGGCCTCTACGAGCAGTACTTC.

CDR3 sequence (DNA): TGTGCCAGCAGCTTTACTAGCGGGACAACCTACAATGAGCAGTTCTTC. Its protein is CASSFTSGTTYNEQFF. The chain links TRBV7-2 to TRBJ2-1; 10 nucleotides agree with TRBD2. After removal of 3 bases from V and 2 bases from J, the junction contained 4 bases not matched to a gene. Germline CDR1 and CDR2: SGHTA and FQGNSA. The CDR3 totals 16 residues. The whole variable domain, remainder taken from reference TRBV7-2 and TRBJ2-1, is GAGVSQSPSNKVTEKGKDVELRCDPISGHTALYWYRQSLGQGLEFLIYFQGNSAPDKSGLPSDRFSAERTGGSVSTLTIQRTQQEDSAVYLCASSFTSGTTYNEQFFGPGTRLTVL.

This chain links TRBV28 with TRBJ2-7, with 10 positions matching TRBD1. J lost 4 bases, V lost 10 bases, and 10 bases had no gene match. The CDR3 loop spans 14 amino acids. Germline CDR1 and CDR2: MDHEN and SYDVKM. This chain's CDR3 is CATQTGGIGYEQYF. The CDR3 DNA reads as TGTGCCACCCAGACAGGGGGCATTGGGTACGAGCAGTACTTC.

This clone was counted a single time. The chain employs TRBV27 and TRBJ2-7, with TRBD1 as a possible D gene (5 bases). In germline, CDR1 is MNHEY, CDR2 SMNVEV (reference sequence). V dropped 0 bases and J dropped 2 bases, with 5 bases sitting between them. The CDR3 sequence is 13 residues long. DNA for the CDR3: TGTGCCAGCAGTTTATCCAGGGCCTACGAGCAGTACTTC. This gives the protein CASSLSRAYEQYF.

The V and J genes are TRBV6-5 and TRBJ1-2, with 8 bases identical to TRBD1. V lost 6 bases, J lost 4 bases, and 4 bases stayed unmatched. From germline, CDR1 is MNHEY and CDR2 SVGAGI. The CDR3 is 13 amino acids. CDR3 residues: CASRGDRTYGYTF. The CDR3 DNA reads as TGTGCCAGCAGGGGGGACAGGACCTATGGCTACACCTTC.

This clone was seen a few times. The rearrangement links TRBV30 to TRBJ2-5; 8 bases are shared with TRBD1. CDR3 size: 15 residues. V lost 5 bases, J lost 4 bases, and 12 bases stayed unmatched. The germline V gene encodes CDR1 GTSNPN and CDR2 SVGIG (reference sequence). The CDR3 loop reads CAWGPGQGFSETQYF. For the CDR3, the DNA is TGTGCCTGGGGTCCTGGACAGGGTTTTTCAGAGACCCAGTACTTC.

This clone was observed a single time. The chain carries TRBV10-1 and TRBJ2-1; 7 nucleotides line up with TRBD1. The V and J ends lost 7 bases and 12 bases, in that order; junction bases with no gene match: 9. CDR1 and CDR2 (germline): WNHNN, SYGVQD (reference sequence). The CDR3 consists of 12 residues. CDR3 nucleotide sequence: TGCGCCAGCACTGGCGGAGCAGGGGGGCAGTTCTTC. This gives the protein CASTGGAGGQFF.

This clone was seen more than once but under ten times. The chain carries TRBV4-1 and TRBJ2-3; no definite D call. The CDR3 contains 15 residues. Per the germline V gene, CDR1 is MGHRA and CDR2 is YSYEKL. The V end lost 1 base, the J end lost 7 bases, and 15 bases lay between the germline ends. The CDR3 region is CASSQADKLRNTQYF. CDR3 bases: TGCGCCAGCAGCCAAGCAGACAAGCTTAGAAATACGCAGTATTTT.

CDR3 in amino acids: CASSGYRGLDEQFF. CDR3 in DNA: TGTGCCAGCAGCGGGTACAGGGGGCTGGATGAGCAGTTCTTC. The V call is TRBV6-1, the J call TRBJ2-1; TRBD1 aligns across 9 bases. Germline lookup yields CDR1 MNHNS and CDR2 SASEGT. Trimming took 6 bases from V and 8 from J; bases not matched to a gene: 8. The CDR3 is 14 residues long.